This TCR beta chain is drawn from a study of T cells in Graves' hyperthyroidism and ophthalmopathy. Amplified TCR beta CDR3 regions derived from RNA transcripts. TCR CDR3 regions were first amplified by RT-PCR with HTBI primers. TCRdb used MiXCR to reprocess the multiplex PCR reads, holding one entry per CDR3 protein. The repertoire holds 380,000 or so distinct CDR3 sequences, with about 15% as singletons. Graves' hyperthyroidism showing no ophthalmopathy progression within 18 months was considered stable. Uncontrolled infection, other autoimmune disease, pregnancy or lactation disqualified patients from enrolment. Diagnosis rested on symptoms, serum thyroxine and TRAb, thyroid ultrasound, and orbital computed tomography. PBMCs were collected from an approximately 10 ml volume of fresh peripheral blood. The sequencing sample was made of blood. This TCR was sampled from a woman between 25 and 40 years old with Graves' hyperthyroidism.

The CDR3 DNA sequence: TGTGCCAGCATCAGGGGGCGGATCTACAATGAGCAGTTCTTC. It specifies CASIRGRIYNEQFF. The V and J genes are TRBV2 and TRBJ2-1; TRBD1 matches at 8 bases. Germline V lookup: CDR1 SNHLY, CDR2 FYNNEI. The CDR3 sequence is 14 residues long. The J segment lost 3 bases and the V segment lost 7 bases, leaving 5 bases of the junction unmatched.